Listed below are T cell receptor beta chains from one sample, sequenced in a study of blood T cell repertoires in COVID-19. Generated by immunoSEQ multiplex PCR, the TCRdb table keeps only in-frame clones and is missing some. Among about 270,000 clones listed, 70% to 90% were seen once. The sequencing input was peripheral blood. These receptors came from a woman in her thirties with COVID-19, enrolled during active disease. Each CDR3 is given with its conserved first and last residue.

CDR3: CASSLGRTGTSGYTF; V: TRBV5-6; J: TRBJ1-2
CDR3: CASRRDSSNQPQHF; V: TRBV6-5; J: TRBJ1-5
CDR3: CATSDVGGSYNEQFF; V: TRBV24-1; J: TRBJ2-1
CDR3: CSVSEGNYGYTF; V: TRBV29-1; J: TRBJ1-2
CDR3: CSVGTSGGSGTQYF; V: TRBV29-1; J: TRBJ2-5
CDR3: CASSQSVRKQGAPRNQPQHF; V: TRBV23-1; J: TRBJ1-5
CDR3: CATSTRDKFGELFF; V: TRBV15; J: TRBJ1-4
CDR3: CASSQASGGTEAFF; V: TRBV4-1; J: TRBJ1-1
CDR3: CASSLGASNTEAFF; V: TRBV5-1; J: TRBJ1-1
CDR3: CASLDRNRTTNEKLFF; V: TRBV19; J: TRBJ1-4
CDR3: CASSYSAGGNTEAFF; V: TRBV6-5; J: TRBJ1-1
CDR3: CATSDSRTGGWETQYF; V: TRBV24-1; J: TRBJ2-5
CDR3: CATSDLGQATEQFF; V: TRBV24-1; J: TRBJ2-1
CDR3: CASSQGGGAFTEAFF; V: TRBV3-1/TRBV3-2; J: TRBJ1-1
CDR3: CASSSRGEVSGNTIYF; V: TRBV10-2; J: TRBJ1-3
CDR3: CASSPGTGHGYTF; V: TRBV12-3/TRBV12-4; J: TRBJ1-2
CDR3: CASSMTSGGAREQYF; V: TRBV5-4; J: TRBJ2-7
CDR3: CASRDVDRGNTEAFF; V: TRBV6-5; J: TRBJ1-1
CDR3: CASSLRGFRTTNEKLFF; V: TRBV5-6; J: TRBJ1-4
CDR3: CASSITGQGLNTEAFF; V: TRBV19; J: TRBJ1-1
CDR3: CATSRDFPRDYGYTF; V: TRBV15; J: TRBJ1-2
CDR3: CASSLGPQGGTYNEQFF; V: TRBV7-2; J: TRBJ2-1
CDR3: CASSQDSGNEKLFF; V: TRBV3-1/TRBV3-2; J: TRBJ1-4
CDR3: CATRDRGDHNEQFF; V: TRBV27; J: TRBJ2-1
CDR3: CASSSETSGQETQYF; V: TRBV6-5; J: TRBJ2-5
CDR3: CASRPGLAMYNEQFF; V: TRBV11-2; J: TRBJ2-1
CDR3: CASSLDSGELFF; V: TRBV7-2; J: TRBJ2-2
CDR3: CASSKGGTVFSGANVLTF; V: TRBV21-1; J: TRBJ2-6
CDR3: CASSQEAGYQETQYF; V: TRBV4-1; J: TRBJ2-5
CDR3: CASGHGTDTQYF; V: TRBV27; J: TRBJ2-3
CDR3: CASSEYEQYF; V: TRBV7-9; J: TRBJ2-7
CDR3: CASSPADRGRTGELFF; V: TRBV21-1; J: TRBJ2-2
CDR3: CAIDSPRGVLSTDTQYF; V: TRBV9; J: TRBJ2-3
CDR3: CASSESGGASTDTQYF; V: TRBV10-1; J: TRBJ2-3
CDR3: CAWSRRSLYGYTF; V: TRBV30; J: TRBJ1-2
CDR3: CASSGPSGGAQFF; V: TRBV7-6; J: TRBJ2-1
CDR3: CATSAGTSALGVETQYF; V: TRBV15; J: TRBJ2-5
CDR3: CASSGLTGGVTDTQYF; V: TRBV9; J: TRBJ2-3
CDR3: CASSLLWGQGTQYF; V: TRBV11-3; J: TRBJ2-3
CDR3: CASSFQVLYEQYF; V: TRBV7-8; J: TRBJ2-7
CDR3: CASARETQYF; V: TRBV11-2; J: TRBJ2-5
CDR3: CASSPTREGPNTEAFF; V: TRBV7-9; J: TRBJ1-1